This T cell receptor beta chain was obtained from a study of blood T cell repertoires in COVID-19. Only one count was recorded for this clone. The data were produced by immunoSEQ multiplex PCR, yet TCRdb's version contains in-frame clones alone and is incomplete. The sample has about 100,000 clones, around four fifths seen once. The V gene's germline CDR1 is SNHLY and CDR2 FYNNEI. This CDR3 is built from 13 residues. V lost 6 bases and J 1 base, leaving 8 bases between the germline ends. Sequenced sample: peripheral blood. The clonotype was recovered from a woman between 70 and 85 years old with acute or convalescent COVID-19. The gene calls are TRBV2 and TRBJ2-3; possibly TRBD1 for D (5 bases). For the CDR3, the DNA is TGTGCCAGCAGATTGACAGGCACAGATACGCAGTATTTT. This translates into CASRLTGTDTQYF. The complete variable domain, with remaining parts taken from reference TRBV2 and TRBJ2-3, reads EPEVTQTPSHQVTQMGQEVILRCVPISNHLYFYWYRQILGQKVEFLVSFYNNEISEKSEIFDDQFSVERPDGSNFTLKIRSTKLEDSAMYFCASRLTGTDTQYFGPGTRLTVL.